The rows below give T cell receptor beta chains drawn from one sample of a study. TCRdb reprocessed the 5' RACE reads via MiXCR and lists one record per CDR3 protein. Here the sample spans about 10,000 distinct CDR3 sequences, 40% to 55% being singletons. The sample was tumor-infiltrating naive CD4+ T cells sorted from the breast tumor. All receptors derive from a female donor with breast cancer. Each CDR3 is given with its conserved first and last residue. The D gene is left open where the match is weak. For some rows the clone size is stated as once, few or many, or as a class when expanded; others skip it.

cdr3_aa	cdr3_nt	j_call	v_call	d_call	clone_size	cdr3_length
CASSYSVTTVGSEQFF	TGTGCCAGCAGTTACTCAGTCACCACGGTGGGGAGTGAGCAGTTCTTC	TRBJ2-1	TRBV6-5	NA	once	16
CSAGRWGGWQPQHF	TGCAGTGCCGGACGATGGGGTGGTTGGCAGCCCCAGCATTTT	TRBJ1-5	TRBV20-1	NA	NA	14
CASSTHGRELNNEQFF	TGTGCCAGCAGTACCCACGGGCGGGAGTTGAACAATGAGCAGTTCTTC	TRBJ2-1	TRBV6-6	TRBD2	NA	16
CASSLRVLAVANTGELFF	TGTGCCAGCAGTTTAAGGGTTCTAGCGGTAGCGAACACCGGGGAGCTGTTTTTT	TRBJ2-2	TRBV12-3/TRBV12-4	TRBD2	few	18
CASSLGGEQYF	TGTGCCAGCAGTTTGGGGGGCGAGCAGTACTTC	TRBJ2-7	TRBV27	NA	NA	11
CASSRGPLVGNEQFF	TGTGCCAGCAGTCGAGGGCCCCTGGTCGGCAATGAGCAGTTCTTC	TRBJ2-1	TRBV7-3	NA	NA	15
CASSRQYQETQYF	TGTGCCAGCAGTCGACAGTACCAAGAGACCCAGTACTTC	TRBJ2-5	TRBV12-3/TRBV12-4	NA	NA	13
CASSATGGPSNYEQYF	TGTGCCAGCAGCGCAACAGGGGGTCCCTCAAACTACGAGCAGTACTTC	TRBJ2-7	TRBV7-2	TRBD1	NA	16
CASSSPTRITGYGYTF	TGTGCCAGCAGCTCCCCTACGCGAATTACCGGCTATGGCTACACCTTC	TRBJ1-2	TRBV6-6	NA	NA	16
CASWAIGSGEKLFF	TGTGCCAGCTGGGCAATCGGCAGCGGTGAAAAACTGTTTTTT	TRBJ1-4	TRBV7-9	NA	NA	14
CSVGLGHSGSTIYF	TGCAGCGTTGGGCTAGGGCACTCCGGAAGCACCATATATTTT	TRBJ1-3	TRBV29-1	NA	NA	14